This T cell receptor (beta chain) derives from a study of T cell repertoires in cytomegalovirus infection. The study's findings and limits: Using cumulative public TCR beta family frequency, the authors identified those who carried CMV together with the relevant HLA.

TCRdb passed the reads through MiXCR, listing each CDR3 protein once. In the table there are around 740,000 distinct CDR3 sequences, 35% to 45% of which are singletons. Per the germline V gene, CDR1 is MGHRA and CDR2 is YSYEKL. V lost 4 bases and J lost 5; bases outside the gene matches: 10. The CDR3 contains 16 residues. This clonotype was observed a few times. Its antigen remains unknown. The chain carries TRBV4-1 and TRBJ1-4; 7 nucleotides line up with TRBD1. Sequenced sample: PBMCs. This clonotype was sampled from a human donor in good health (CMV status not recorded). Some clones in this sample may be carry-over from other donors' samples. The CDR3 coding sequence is TGCGCCAGCAGCCCGTCGGGACAGCGGATCAATGAAAAACTGTTTTTT. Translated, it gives CASSPSGQRINEKLFF.